Described below is a single T cell receptor (beta chain) sequence and its context. Its antigen remains unidentified. The V gene lost 0 bases and the J gene lost 6 bases, with 16 bases spanning the gap. CDR1 is SGHRS, CDR2 YFSETQ, per germline. The CDR3 consists of 16 residues. Clones were sequenced by immunoSEQ multiplex PCR, and TCRdb holds only the in-frame ones, with some missing. The sample lists about 1.1 million clones; 60% to 85% were seen once. This sample stems from a study of shared clonotypes between healthy human individuals. Study as a whole: The composition of the donors was two women and a few men aged 18 to 49. Each donor's CD4 naive and CD4 memory cells filled three plates apiece, CD8 naive two, and CD8 memory one.

Study-wide results and limits: Naive subsets typically showed greater estimated richness than memory subsets. When compared with the clonotypes that were shared by all four sorted-subset donors, the non-shared clonotypes turned out to have lower generation probabilities.

V usage is TRBV5-1 and J usage is TRBJ2-1; possibly TRBD1 or TRBD2 for D (5 bases each). This TCR was sampled from a young man in good health. Some clones in this sample may be carry-over from other donors' samples. Sequencing input: memory CD4+ T cells from PBMCs. The subset is: CD45RA-negative fraction. CDR3 region: CASSLGGSGKANEQFF. The CDR3 bases are TGCGCCAGCAGCTTGGGGGGCTCCGGGAAAGCCAATGAGCAGTTCTTC.